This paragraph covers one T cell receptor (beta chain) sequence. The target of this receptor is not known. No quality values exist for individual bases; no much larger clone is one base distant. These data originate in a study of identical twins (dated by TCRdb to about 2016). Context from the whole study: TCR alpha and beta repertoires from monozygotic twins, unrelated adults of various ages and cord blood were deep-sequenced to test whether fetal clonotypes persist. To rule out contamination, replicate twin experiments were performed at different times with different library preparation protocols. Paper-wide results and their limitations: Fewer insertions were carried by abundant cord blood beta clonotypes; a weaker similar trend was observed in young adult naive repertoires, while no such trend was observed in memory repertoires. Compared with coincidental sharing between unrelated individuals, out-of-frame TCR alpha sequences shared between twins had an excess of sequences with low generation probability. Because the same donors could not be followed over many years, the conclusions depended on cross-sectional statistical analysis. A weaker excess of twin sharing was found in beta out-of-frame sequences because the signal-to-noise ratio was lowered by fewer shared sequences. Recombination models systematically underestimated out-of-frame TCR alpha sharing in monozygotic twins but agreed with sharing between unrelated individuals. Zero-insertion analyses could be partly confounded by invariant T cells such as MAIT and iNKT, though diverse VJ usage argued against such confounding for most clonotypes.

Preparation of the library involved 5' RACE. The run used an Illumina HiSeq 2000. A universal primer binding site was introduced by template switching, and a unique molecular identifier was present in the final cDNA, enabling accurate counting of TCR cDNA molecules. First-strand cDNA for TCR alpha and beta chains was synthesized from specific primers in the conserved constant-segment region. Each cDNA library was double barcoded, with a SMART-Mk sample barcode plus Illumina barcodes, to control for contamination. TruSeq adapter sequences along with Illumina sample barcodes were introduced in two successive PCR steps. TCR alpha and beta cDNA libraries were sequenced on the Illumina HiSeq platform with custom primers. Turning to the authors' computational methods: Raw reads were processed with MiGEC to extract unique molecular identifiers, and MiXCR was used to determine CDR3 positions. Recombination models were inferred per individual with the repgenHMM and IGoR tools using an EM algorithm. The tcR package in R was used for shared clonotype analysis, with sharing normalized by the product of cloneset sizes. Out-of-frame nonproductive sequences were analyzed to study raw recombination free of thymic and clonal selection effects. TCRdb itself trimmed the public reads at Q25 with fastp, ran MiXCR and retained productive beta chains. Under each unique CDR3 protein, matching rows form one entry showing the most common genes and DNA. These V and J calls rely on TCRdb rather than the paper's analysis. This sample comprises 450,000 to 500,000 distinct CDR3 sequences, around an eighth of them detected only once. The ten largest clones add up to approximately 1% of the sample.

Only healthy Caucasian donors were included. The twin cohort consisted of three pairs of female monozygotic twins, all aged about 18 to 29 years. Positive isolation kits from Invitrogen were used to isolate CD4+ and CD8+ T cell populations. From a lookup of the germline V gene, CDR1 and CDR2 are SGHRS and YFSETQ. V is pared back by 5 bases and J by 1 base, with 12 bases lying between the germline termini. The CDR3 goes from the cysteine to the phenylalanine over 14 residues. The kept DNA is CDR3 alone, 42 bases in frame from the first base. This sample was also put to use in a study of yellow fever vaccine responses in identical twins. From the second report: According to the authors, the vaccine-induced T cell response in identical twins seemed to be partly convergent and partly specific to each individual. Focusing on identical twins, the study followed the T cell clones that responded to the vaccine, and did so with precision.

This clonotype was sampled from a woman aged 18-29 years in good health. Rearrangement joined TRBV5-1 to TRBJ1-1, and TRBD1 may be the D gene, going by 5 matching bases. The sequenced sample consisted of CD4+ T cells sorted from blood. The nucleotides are TGCGCCAGCAGTTTTCAGACAGAGAACACTGAAGCTTTCTTT. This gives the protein CASSFQTENTEAFF.